This T cell receptor (beta chain) was profiled in a study of T cells expressing NK-cell markers (dated by TCRdb to 2019 to 2021). For context, the study as a whole: TCR beta-chain repertoires were profiled in sorted CD3+CD56+NKG2C+, CD3+CD56+NKG2C- and CD3+CD56-NKG2C+ T-cell subsets from several donors. All eight donors whose samples were sequenced were randomly selected healthy volunteers, three of them men and five women. The libraries were sequenced on Illumina HiSeq 2000/2500, MiSeq or NextSeq, producing 2 x 150 bp reads. Among the eight sequenced donors, seven were HCMV-seropositive and one was HCMV-seronegative.

The sequencer listed for this sample is Illumina HiSeq 2000. TCR beta cDNA libraries were prepared using 5'RACE template switching, which introduced a universal primer site and unique molecular identifiers. cDNA synthesis was primed from the TCR beta constant segment, followed by two successive PCR amplification steps. On the study's bioinformatics: MIGEC was used to demultiplex reads and group reads by UMI, and MiTCR was used to assemble and quantify clonotypes. To exclude erroneous sequences, any TCR cDNA sequence not supported by at least two reads was discarded. The tcR package was used for downstream repertoire analysis, and clonotypes were matched between fractions using CDR3 nucleotide sequence together with V segment. VDJmatch was used to annotate antigen specificity against VDJdb, with one amino acid substitution in CDR3 allowed. Through TCRdb reprocessing, the reads give one entry per CDR3 protein sequence; DNA is omitted. Clone size and V and J calls follow TCRdb, not the original study. The table held for this sample gives around 380,000 distinct CDR3 sequences. The top ten clonotypes cover roughly 10% of the sample.

Regarding this clonotype: Its specific antigen is unknown.

HCMV serostatus was determined by detecting HCMV-specific IgG in serum with a commercial ELISA kit. Peripheral blood mononuclear cells were isolated from blood by Ficoll density gradient centrifugation. On the study overall, not on this receptor specifically: It remained unclear whether the expanded NKG2C-expressing T cell clones were specific for HCMV antigens. In six donors, the dominant CD3+CD56+NKG2C+ clonotypes were found to rank among the top 10 CD8+ clonotypes and to make up about 1.0-7.5% of CD8+ T cells. Those dominant clonotypes were again the most abundant among CD3+CD56-NKG2C+ cells in four donors, at about 25-60.1%.

The CDR3 numbers 13 residues from cysteine through phenylalanine. The nucleotide record is missing. Via the germline V gene, CDR1 is KGHDR and CDR2 SFDVKD. Sequencing was carried out using blood T cells: a sorted CD56 or NKG2C T cell subset, CD4+ or CD8+ T cells, or bulk PBMC T cells (not recorded which). The clonotype originates from a woman in her 50s in good health. Donor details come from another sample of the same person, matched by shared clones. The chain is encoded by TRBV24-1 joined to TRBJ2-5; TCRdb names TRBD2, which stays unverified in the absence of DNA. CDR3 sequence: CATSELAAPTQYF.